This T cell receptor beta chain was identified during a study of CD8 T cells in ankylosing spondylitis (dated by TCRdb to about 2017). Looking at the study overall: The study set out to find disease-linked TCR variants by profiling T cell receptor beta repertoires in ankylosing spondylitis patients and healthy donors. Peripheral blood samples were taken, and synovial fluid was additionally collected from ankylosing spondylitis patients. The full study cohort comprised approximately 23 ankylosing spondylitis patients and over 95 healthy donors. Beyond this particular receptor, the publication reports: Some motif variants had previously been reported in the synovial fluid and blood of reactive arthritis patients, which suggests shared mechanisms of disease initiation. The disease-linked clones showed a CD8+ phenotype and occurred at relatively low frequencies in peripheral blood. The disease-linked clones were reported as significantly enriched in matched synovial fluid samples from ankylosing spondylitis patients. A TCR beta motif made up of several highly homologous amino acid variants appeared to be characteristic of blood from ankylosing spondylitis patients.

V is pared back by 6 bases and J by 1 base, with 3 bases lying between the germline termini. According to the germline V gene (reference sequence), CDR1 reads LNHDA and CDR2 reads SQIVND. The CDR3 has 12 amino acids, counting the end cysteine and phenylalanine. Just CDR3 DNA is preserved here, 36 bases in frame from base 1. On this clonotype: This clone's antigen is unknown. It has no much larger one-base neighbor in the sample; base qualities were not kept.

Sequenced using an Illumina MiSeq. Quantitative 5'-RACE with molecular barcodes was the method used to prepare the TCR beta libraries. Per the source publication's procedure: A new computational method based on a probabilistic model of VDJ rearrangement was used to identify disease-linked TCR variants. TCRdb took the public reads, trimmed them with fastp at Q25, ran MiXCR for clone calling and kept in-frame beta chains. Rows are combined by CDR3 protein, so each entry shows the most common genes and DNA. The authors' filters were not applied to this entry. The sample profile shows tens of thousands of distinct CDR3 sequences; about a sixth of them were found once. In total, the top ten clones hold approximately 29% of the sample.

Material for sequencing was blood. The sequence links TRBV19 to TRBJ2-2, with an unclear D gene assignment. The sequence was collected from a male donor with ankylosing spondylitis or in good health (not recorded which). The DNA is as follows: TGTGCCAGTAGCCGGAACACCGGGGAGCTGTTTTTT. It encodes CASSRNTGELFF.